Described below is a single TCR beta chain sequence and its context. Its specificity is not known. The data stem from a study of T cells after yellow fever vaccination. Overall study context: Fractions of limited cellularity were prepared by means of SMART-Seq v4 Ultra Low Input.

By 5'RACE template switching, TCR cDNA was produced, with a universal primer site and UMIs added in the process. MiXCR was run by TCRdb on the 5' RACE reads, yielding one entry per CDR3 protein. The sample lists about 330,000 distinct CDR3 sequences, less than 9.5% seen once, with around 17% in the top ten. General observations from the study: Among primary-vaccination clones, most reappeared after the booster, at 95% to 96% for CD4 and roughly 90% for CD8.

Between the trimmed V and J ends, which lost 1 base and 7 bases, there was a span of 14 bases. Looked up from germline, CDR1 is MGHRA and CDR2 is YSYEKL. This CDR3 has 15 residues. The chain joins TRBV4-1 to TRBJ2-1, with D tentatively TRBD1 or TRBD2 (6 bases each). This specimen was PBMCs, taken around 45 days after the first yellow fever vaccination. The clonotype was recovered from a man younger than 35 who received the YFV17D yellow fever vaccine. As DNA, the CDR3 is TGCGCCAGCAGCCAAGGGCCGGGGGCACATAATGAGCAGTTCTTC. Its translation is CASSQGPGAHNEQFF.